Below, 19 T cell receptor beta chains from the same sample are listed, as sequenced in a study of T cells in Graves' hyperthyroidism and ophthalmopathy. Amplified TCR beta CDR3 regions derived from RNA transcripts. The HTBI set primed first-round TCR CDR3 RT-PCR. In TCRdb, the multiplex PCR reads were re-called with MiXCR into one record per CDR3 protein. Among approximately 370,000 distinct CDR3 sequences listed, about 15% were seen once. The material sequenced was blood. The receptors shown here come from a woman in her twenties or thirties with Graves' hyperthyroidism that later progressed to Graves' ophthalmopathy.

This clonotype has just one count. The chain links TRBV18 to TRBJ2-3, with 10 bases fitting TRBD2. The CDR3 runs to 15 residues. V lost 6 bases, J lost 4 bases, and 7 bases stayed unmatched. CDR1 is KGHSH and CDR2 is LQKENI in the germline V gene. CDR3 region: CASSSRLAGADTQYF. CDR3 DNA: TGTGCCAGCTCTTCTCGGCTAGCGGGAGCAGATACGCAGTATTTT.

This clonotype showed up many times. The chain couples TRBV19 to TRBJ1-5; 9 bases match TRBD1. The ends lost 10 bases at V and 6 bases at J; junction bases unmatched: 7. The CDR3 runs 13 residues. Germline CDR1 reads LNHDA; CDR2 reads SQIVND (reference sequence). CDR3 DNA sequence: TGTGCCACTAGGGACAGGGACCTTCAGCCCCAGCATTTT. The encoded protein is CATRDRDLQPQHF.

Many counts were recorded for this clonotype. The gene calls are TRBV12-3 or TRBV12-4 and TRBJ2-5, with D possibly being TRBD1 (6 bases). Deletions cut 10 bases from V and 5 bases from J, with 14 bases between. This CDR3 is 12 amino acids long. The CDR3 here is CANATGYETQYF. The CDR3 region has the DNA TGTGCCAACGCAACAGGGTACGAGACCCAGTACTTC.

This clonotype was recorded many times. The V and J genes are TRBV15 and TRBJ2-1; the D is unclear. V was trimmed by 0 bases and J by 7 bases, leaving 13 bases between them. Per the germline V gene, CDR1 is LNHNV and CDR2 is YYDKDF (reference sequence). The CDR3 loop spans 15 amino acids. In DNA, the CDR3 is TGTGCCACCAGCAGAGATCTGGGATCTAGTAATGAGCAGTTCTTC. Encoded protein: CATSRDLGSSNEQFF.

The chain is built from TRBV20-1 and TRBJ2-7; D remains unclear. The V end lost 5 bases, the J end lost 1 base, and 12 bases lay between the germline ends. Germline V lookup: CDR1 DFQATT, CDR2 SNEGSKA (reference sequence). The CDR3 is 13 residues long. The CDR3 here is CSAVGDGSYEQYF. Here the CDR3 DNA reads TGCAGTGCTGTGGGTGACGGATCCTACGAGCAGTACTTC.

The sample holds many counts of this clonotype. The V call is TRBV2, the J call TRBJ1-5; TRBD1 is a possible D gene (6 bases). This CDR3 has 13 amino acids. Per germline, CDR1 SNHLY and CDR2 FYNNEI. V lost 6 bases to trimming and J lost 7 bases, with 13 bases between them. CDR3 DNA sequence: TGTGCCAGCAGAGATGACAGGCTCCAGCCCCAGCATTTT. It is translated as CASRDDRLQPQHF.

The chain employs TRBV11-2 and TRBJ2-7; 11 bases agree with TRBD2. The CDR3 spans 18 residues. Germline V CDR1 and CDR2: SGHAT, FQNNGV. V lost 3 bases to trimming and J lost 3 bases; unmatched junction nucleotides: 13. CDR3 DNA: TGTGCCAGCAGCTTGGGACTAGCGGAGGACGGCTTTGGCTACGAGCAGTACTTC. Protein sequence: CASSLGLAEDGFGYEQYF. Full variable domain (remainder filled in from reference TRBV11-2 and TRBJ2-7): EAGVAQSPRYKIIEKRQSVAFWCNPISGHATLYWYQQILGQGPKLLIQFQNNGVVDDSQLPKDRFSAERLKGVDSTLKIQPAKLEDSAVYLCASSLGLAEDGFGYEQYFGPGTRLTVT.

This chain links TRBV18 with TRBJ2-3; D not certain. Trimming removed 3 bases at V and 4 bases at J, with 14 bases between. CDR3 length: 15 residues. CDR1 KGHSH and CDR2 LQKENI come from the germline V gene. CDR3 nucleotides: TGTGCCAGCTCACCCTTGGATAGTGGGGCAGATACGCAGTATTTT. This encodes CASSPLDSGADTQYF.

Only a few counts were recorded for this clonotype. The chain is built from TRBV7-9 and TRBJ2-1, with TRBD2 matching over 8 bases. Losses at the gene ends were 0 bases for V and 7 bases for J; bases not matched to a gene: 8. The CDR3 has 16 residues. Germline CDR1 and CDR2: SEHNR and FQNEAQ (reference sequence). CDR3 sequence: CASSLARSGSLNEQFF. The DNA for the CDR3 is TGTGCCAGCAGCTTAGCGCGAAGCGGGAGCCTAAATGAGCAGTTCTTC.

V and J are TRBV6-2 or TRBV6-3 and TRBJ1-5, with unresolved D. The CDR3 spans 12 residues. Germline V gene sequence: CDR1 MNHEY, CDR2 SVGEGT. Trimming stripped 2 bases from V and 6 bases from J, with 5 bases between. Here the CDR3 reads CASSYLGQPQHF. CDR3 coding DNA: TGTGCCAGCAGTTACCTGGGTCAGCCCCAGCATTTT.

Ten or more counts support this clonotype. This chain connects TRBV5-4 to TRBJ2-5, with a tentative D call TRBD2 (5 bases). V was shortened by 0 bases and J by 1 base, with 7 bases between the two germline ends. CDR3 size: 14 residues. Looked up from germline, CDR1 is SGHNT and CDR2 is YYREEE (reference sequence). The DNA of the CDR3 is TGTGCCAGCAGCTTGGCGGGGAGCCAAGAGACCCAGTACTTC. Amino acid sequence: CASSLAGSQETQYF.

In its sample, this clonotype was seen many times. The gene calls are TRBV10-3 and TRBJ1-2; no clear D gene. V was cut by 0 bases and J by 5 bases, with 7 bases left in between. CDR1 is ENHRY and CDR2 is SYGVKD in the germline V gene. The CDR3 has 13 residues. The CDR3 DNA sequence: TGTGCCATCAGTGAGTCTGAACAATATGGCTACACCTTC. This sequence encodes CAISESEQYGYTF.

This clonotype was seen many times. The CDR3 reads CASSLEGWSSYEQYF. CDR3 in DNA: TGCGCCAGCAGCTTGGAGGGCTGGAGCTCCTACGAGCAGTACTTC. The chain uses TRBV5-1 and TRBJ2-7, with D uncertain. Trimming left V 0 bases short and J 0 bases short, with 10 bases between. This CDR3 region has 15 residues. Germline V CDR1 and CDR2: SGHRS, YFSETQ.

This clonotype was observed many times. The chain links TRBV2 to TRBJ2-7; weak D call: TRBD2 (5 bases). Germline CDR1 and CDR2: SNHLY and FYNNEI. The CDR3 covers 14 residues. The V end lost 3 bases, the J end lost 6 bases, and 15 bases lay between the germline ends. DNA of the CDR3: TGTGCCAGCAGTGACACGTCCGGCGGAGGCGAGCAGTACTTC. It specifies CASSDTSGGGEQYF.

This clonotype appeared many times. V gene TRBV28 combines with J gene TRBJ2-2; tentatively, D is TRBD1 (7 bases). Trimming took 5 bases from V and 6 from J, leaving 16 bases between them. The CDR3 is 15 amino acids. Germline V gene sequence: CDR1 MDHEN, CDR2 SYDVKM. CDR3 sequence: CASSAGQFDPGELFF. CDR3 nucleotides: TGTGCCAGCAGTGCGGGACAGTTCGATCCCGGGGAGCTGTTTTTT.

This clonotype was found many times. The chain combines TRBV29-1 with TRBJ2-1, with 10 positions matching TRBD2. CDR1 and CDR2 (germline): SQVTM, ANQGSEA. This CDR3 comprises 13 residues. Trimming at V came to 3 bases and at J to 7 bases, leaving 3 bases not matched to a gene. In DNA form, the CDR3 reads TGCAGCGTTGACAAGCGGGAGGGTAATGAGCAGTTCTTC. This gives the protein CSVDKREGNEQFF.

Remarks on this clonotype: A much larger clone lies a single base off, so this may be a read error. The chain combines TRBV19 with TRBJ1-6; D perhaps matches TRBD1 (5 bases). The CDR3 has 15 residues. Germline V gene lookup returns CDR1 LNHDA and CDR2 SQIVND (reference sequence). CDR3 nucleotide sequence: TGTGTCAGTAGTATACTATCAGGGAATAATTCACCCCTCCACTTT. Amino acids: CVSSILSGNNSPLHF.

This clonotype was picked up many times. This rearrangement joins TRBV6-2 or TRBV6-3 to TRBJ2-3; TRBD2 agrees at 8 bases. CDR1 is MNHEY and CDR2 is SVGEGT in the germline V gene. V lost 6 bases and J lost 3; bases outside the gene matches: 14. CDR3 length: 17 amino acids. The CDR3 DNA sequence: TGTGCCAGCAGGCCTATGGCCGCAGCGGGAGAAACAGATACGCAGTATTTT. Its translation: CASRPMAAAGETDTQYF.

This clonotype was counted ten times or more. The V gene is TRBV25-1, the J gene TRBJ2-7; D might be TRBD2 (5 bases). The germline gives CDR1 MGHDK, CDR2 SYGVNS. V shed 4 bases and J shed 0 bases, with 7 bases lying between them. The CDR3 contains 13 residues. CDR3: CASSVGSSYEQYF. For the CDR3, the DNA is TGTGCCAGCAGTGTTGGGAGCTCCTACGAGCAGTACTTC.